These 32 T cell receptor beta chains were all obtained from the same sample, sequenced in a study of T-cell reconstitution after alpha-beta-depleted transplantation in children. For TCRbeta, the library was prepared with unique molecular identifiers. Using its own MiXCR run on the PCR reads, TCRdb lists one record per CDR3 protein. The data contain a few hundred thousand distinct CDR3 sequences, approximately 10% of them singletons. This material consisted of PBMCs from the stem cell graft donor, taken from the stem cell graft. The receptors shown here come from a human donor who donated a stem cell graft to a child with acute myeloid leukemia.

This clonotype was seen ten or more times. The CDR3 sequence: CASRVAEETQYF. The CDR3 nucleotides read TGCGCCAGCAGGGTCGCAGAGGAGACCCAGTACTTC. The genes are TRBV5-1 and TRBJ2-5; D not resolved. V was pared by 5 bases and J by 5 bases, with 10 bases between. CDR1 is SGHRS and CDR2 is YFSETQ in the germline V gene. This CDR3 spans 12 amino acids.

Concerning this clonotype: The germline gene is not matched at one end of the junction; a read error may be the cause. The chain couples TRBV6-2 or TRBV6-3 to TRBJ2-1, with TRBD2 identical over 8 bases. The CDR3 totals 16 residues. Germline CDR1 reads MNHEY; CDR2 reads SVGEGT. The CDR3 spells CASSSLAGDSKNAQFF. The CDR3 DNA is TGTGCCAGCAGTTCCCTAGCGGGTGACAGCAAGAATGCGCAGTTCTTC.

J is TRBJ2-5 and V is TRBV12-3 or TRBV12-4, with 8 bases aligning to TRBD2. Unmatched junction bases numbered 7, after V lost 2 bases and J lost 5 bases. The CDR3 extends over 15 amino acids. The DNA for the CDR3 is TGTGCCAGCAGTTTAATCCTAGCGGGTCACGAGACCCAGTACTTC. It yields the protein CASSLILAGHETQYF.

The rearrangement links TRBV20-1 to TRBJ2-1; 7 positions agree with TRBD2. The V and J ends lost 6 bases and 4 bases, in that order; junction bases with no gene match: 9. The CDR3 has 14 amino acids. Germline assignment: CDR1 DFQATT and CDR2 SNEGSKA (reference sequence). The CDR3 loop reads CSAGGLVGYNEQFF. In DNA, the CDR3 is TGCAGTGCCGGAGGACTAGTGGGTTACAATGAGCAGTTCTTC.

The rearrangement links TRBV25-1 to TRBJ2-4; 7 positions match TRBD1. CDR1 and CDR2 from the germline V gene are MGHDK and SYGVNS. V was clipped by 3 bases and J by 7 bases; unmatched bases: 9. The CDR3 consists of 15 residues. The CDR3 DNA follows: TGTGCCAGCAGTGAGTGGACAGGTTTAGGTAACATTCAGTACTTC. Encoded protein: CASSEWTGLGNIQYF.

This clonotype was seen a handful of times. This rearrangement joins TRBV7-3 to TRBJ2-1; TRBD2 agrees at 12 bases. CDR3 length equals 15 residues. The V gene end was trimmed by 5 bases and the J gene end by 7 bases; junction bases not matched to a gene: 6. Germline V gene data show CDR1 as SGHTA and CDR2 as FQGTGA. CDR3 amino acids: CASSPRTSGENEQFF. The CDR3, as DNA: TGTGCCAGCAGCCCCCGGACTAGCGGGGAAAATGAGCAGTTCTTC.

CDR3 in DNA: TGCAGTGCTAGAGACGGGGGGACGCCAAGTGGGACCCAGTACTTC. Translating gives CSARDGGTPSGTQYF. The rearrangement joins TRBV20-1 to TRBJ2-5; 7 bases align to TRBD2. This CDR3 is built from 15 residues. The V segment lost 0 bases and the J segment 7 bases; nucleotides outside the gene matches: 11. CDR1 is DFQATT, CDR2 SNEGSKA, per germline (reference sequence).

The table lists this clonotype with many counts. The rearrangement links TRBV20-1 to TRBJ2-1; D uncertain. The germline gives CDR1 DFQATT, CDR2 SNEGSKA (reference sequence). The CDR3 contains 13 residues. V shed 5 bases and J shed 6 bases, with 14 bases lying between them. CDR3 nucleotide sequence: TGCAGTGCTCCGAAAATGGGTGCCAATGAGCAGTTCTTC. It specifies CSAPKMGANEQFF.

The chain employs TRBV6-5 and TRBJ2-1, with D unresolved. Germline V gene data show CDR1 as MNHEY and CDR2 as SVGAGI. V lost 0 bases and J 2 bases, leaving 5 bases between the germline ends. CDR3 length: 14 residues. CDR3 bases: TGTGCCAGCAGTTACTCAAATACCTACAATGAGCAGTTCTTC. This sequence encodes CASSYSNTYNEQFF.

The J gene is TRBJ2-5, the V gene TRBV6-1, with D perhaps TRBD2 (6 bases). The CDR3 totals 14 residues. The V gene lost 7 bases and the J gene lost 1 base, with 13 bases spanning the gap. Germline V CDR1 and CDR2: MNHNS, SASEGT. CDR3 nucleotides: TGTGCCAGCACCCCCGGGGAGGTCCAAGAGACCCAGTACTTC. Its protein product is CASTPGEVQETQYF.

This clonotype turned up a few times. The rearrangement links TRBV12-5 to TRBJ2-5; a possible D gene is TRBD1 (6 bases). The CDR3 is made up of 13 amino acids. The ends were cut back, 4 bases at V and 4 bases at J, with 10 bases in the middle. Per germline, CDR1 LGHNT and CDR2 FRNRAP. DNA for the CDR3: TGTGCTAGTGGTTCGATGACAGGAGAGACCCAGTACTTC. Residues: CASGSMTGETQYF.

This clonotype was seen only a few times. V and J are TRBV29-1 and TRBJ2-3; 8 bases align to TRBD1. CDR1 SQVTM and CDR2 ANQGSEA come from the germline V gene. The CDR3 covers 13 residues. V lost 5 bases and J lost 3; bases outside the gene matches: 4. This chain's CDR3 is CSVQTGGTDTQYF. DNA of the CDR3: TGCAGCGTTCAAACAGGGGGAACAGATACGCAGTATTTT.

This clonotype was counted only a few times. The DNA of the CDR3 is TGTGCCATCAGACAGGGCAGCACAGATACGCAGTATTTT. This gives the protein CAIRQGSTDTQYF. J is TRBJ2-3 and V is TRBV10-3, with D possibly being TRBD1 (6 bases). This CDR3 comprises 13 residues. Germline lookup yields CDR1 ENHRY and CDR2 SYGVKD. Trimming shortened V by 6 bases and J by 0 bases, and 7 bases separated the two germline ends.

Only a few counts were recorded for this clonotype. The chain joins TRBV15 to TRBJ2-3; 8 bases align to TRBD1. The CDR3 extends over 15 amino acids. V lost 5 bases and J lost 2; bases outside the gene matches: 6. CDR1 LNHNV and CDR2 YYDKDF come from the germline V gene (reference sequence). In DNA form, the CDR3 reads TGTGCCACCAGCTACCGGGACAGGTTCACAGATACGCAGTATTTT. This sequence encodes CATSYRDRFTDTQYF.

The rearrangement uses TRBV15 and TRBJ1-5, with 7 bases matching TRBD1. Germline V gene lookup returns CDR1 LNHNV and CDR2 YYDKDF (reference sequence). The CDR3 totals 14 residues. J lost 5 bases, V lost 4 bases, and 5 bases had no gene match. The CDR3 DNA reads TGTGCCACCAGCACACTTGACAGGGATCAGCCCCAGCATTTT. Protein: CATSTLDRDQPQHF.

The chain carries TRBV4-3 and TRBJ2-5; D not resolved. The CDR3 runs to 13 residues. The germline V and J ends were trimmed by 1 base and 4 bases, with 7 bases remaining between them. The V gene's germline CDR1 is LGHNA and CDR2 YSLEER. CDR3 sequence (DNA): TGCGCCAGCAGCCAAGTGTTACGAGAGACCCAGTACTTC. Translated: CASSQVLRETQYF.

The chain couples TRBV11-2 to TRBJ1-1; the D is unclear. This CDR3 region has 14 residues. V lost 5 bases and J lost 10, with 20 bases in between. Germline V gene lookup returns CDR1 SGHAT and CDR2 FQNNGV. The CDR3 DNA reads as TGTGCCAGCAGCGCGCCGGCTTCAGGAGCCAGAGCTTTCTTT. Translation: CASSAPASGARAFF. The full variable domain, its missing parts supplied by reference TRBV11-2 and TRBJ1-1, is EAGVAQSPRYKIIEKRQSVAFWCNPISGHATLYWYQQILGQGPKLLIQFQNNGVVDDSQLPKDRFSAERLKGVDSTLKIQPAKLEDSAVYLCASSAPASGARAFFGQGTRLTVV.

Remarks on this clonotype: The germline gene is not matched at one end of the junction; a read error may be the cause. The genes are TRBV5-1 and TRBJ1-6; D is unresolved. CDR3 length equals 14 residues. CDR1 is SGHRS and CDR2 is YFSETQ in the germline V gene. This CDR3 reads CASILEAGQSPLHF. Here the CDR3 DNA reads TGCGCCAGCATCTTGGAGGCCGGGCAGTCACCCCTCCACTTT.

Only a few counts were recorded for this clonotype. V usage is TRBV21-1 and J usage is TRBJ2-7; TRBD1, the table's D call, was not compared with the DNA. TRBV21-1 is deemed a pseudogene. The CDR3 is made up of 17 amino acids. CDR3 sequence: CASSNTPPGQGKYEQYF. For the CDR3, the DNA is TGTGCCAGCAGCAACACCCCGCCGGGACAGGGGAAATACGAGCAGTACTTC.

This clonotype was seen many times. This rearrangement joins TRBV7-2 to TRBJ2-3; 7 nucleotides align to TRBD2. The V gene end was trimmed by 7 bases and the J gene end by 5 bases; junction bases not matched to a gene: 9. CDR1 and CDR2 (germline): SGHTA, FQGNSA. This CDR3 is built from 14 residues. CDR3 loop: CASTMGGGGDTQYF. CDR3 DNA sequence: TGTGCCAGCACCATGGGCGGGGGAGGAGATACGCAGTATTTT.

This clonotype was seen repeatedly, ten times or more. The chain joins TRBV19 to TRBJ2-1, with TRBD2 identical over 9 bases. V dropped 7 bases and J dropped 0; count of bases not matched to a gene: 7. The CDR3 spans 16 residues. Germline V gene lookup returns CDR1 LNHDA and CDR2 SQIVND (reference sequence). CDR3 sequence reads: CASIRQAGGSYNEQFF. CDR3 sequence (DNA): TGTGCCAGTATCAGACAAGCGGGAGGCTCCTACAATGAGCAGTTCTTC. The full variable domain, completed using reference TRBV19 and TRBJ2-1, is DGGITQSPKYLFRKEGQNVTLSCEQNLNHDAMYWYRQDPGQGLRLIYYSQIVNDFQKGDIAEGYSVSREKKESFPLTVTSAQKNPTAFYLCASIRQAGGSYNEQFFGPGTRLTVL.

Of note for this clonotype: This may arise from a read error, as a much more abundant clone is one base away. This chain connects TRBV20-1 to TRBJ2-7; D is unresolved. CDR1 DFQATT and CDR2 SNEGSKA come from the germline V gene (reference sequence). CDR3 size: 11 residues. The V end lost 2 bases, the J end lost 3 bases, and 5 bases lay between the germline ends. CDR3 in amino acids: CSARQDYEQYF. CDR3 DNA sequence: TGCAGTGCTAGACAGGACTACGAGCAGTACTTC.

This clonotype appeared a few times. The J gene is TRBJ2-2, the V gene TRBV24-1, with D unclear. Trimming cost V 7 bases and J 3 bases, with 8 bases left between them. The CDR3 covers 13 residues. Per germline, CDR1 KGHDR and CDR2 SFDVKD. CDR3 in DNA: TGTGCCACCAGGGACGGCTACACCGGGGAGCTGTTTTTT. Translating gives CATRDGYTGELFF.

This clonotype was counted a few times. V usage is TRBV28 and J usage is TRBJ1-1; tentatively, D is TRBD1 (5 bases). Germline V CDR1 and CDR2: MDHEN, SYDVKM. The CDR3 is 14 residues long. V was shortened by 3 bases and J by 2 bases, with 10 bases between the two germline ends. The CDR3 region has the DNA TGTGCCAGCAGTTTGGTACAGGCCAACACTGAAGCTTTCTTT. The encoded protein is CASSLVQANTEAFF. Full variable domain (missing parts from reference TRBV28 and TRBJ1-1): DVKVTQSSRYLVKRTGEKVFLECVQDMDHENMFWYRQDPGLGLRLIYFSYDVKMKEKGDIPEGYSVSREKKERFSLILESASTNQTSMYLCASSLVQANTEAFFGQGTRLTVV.

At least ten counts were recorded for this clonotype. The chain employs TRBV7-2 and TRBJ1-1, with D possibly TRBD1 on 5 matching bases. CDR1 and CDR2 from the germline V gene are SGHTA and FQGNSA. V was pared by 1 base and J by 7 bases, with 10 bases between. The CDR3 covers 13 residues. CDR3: CASSLGGEFEAFF. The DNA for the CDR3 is TGTGCCAGCAGCTTAGGAGGGGAGTTTGAAGCTTTCTTT.

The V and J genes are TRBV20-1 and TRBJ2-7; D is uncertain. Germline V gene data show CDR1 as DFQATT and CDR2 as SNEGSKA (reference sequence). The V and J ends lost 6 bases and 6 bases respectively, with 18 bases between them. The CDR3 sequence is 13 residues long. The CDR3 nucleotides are TGCAGTGCCTCAAGGGCTGGCGTTCCCGAGCAGTACTTC. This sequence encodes CSASRAGVPEQYF.

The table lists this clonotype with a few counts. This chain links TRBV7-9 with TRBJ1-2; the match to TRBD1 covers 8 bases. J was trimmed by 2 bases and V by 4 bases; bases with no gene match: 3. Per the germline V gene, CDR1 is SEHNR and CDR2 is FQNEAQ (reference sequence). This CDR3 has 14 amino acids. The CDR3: CASSWGQANYGYTF. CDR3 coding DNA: TGTGCCAGCAGCTGGGGACAGGCAAACTATGGCTACACCTTC.

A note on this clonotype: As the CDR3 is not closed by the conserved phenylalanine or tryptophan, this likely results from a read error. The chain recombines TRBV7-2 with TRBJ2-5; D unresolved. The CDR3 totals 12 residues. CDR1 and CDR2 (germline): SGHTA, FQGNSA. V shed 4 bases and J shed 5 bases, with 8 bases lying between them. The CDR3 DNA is TGTGCCAGCAGCTCTCCGTTGGAGACCCAGTACTTG. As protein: CASSSPLETQYL.

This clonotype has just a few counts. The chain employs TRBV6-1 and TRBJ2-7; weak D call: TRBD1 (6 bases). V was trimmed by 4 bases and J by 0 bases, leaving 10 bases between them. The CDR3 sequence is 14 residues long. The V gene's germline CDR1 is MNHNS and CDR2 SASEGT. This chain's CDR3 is CASSGRQDSYEQYF. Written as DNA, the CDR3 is TGTGCCAGCAGTGGAAGACAGGACTCCTACGAGCAGTACTTC.

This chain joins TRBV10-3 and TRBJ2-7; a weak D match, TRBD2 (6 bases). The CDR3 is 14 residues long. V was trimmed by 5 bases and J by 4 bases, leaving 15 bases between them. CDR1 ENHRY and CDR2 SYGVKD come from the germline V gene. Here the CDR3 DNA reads TGTGCCATCAGTCCGGGACTGGCCCTATACGAGCAGTACTTC. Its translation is CAISPGLALYEQYF.

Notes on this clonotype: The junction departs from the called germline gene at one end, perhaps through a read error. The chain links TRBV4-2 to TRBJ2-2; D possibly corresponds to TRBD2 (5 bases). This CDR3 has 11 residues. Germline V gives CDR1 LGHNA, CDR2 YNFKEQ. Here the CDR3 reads CASSDNGEPFF. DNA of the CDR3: TGTGCCAGCAGCGATAACGGGGAGCCGTTTTTT.

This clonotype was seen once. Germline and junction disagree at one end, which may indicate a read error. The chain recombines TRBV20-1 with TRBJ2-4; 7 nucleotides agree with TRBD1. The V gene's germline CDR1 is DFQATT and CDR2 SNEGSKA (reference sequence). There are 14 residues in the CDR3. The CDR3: CSASWTGANNIQYF. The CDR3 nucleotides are TGCAGTGCTTCCTGGACAGGAGCCAACAACATTCAGTACTTC.